These 8 T cell receptor beta chains were sequenced from one sample in a study of cytotoxic CD8 clonotypes in ibrutinib-treated CLL. The data were produced by immunoSEQ multiplex PCR, yet TCRdb's version contains in-frame clones alone and is incomplete. The repertoire consists of roughly 180,000 clones, with around 72% occurring once and the leading ten covering about an eighth. The source material was PBMCs, sampled after 24 months of ibrutinib treatment. These receptors came from a human donor with chronic lymphocytic leukemia.

V and J are TRBV29-1 and TRBJ1-2; D is undetermined. Germline lookup yields CDR1 SQVTM and CDR2 ANQGSEA. V was shortened by 0 bases and J by 7 bases, with 12 bases between the two germline ends. The CDR3 loop spans 13 amino acids. CDR3 region: CSVEESSRAGYTF. The CDR3 DNA is TGCAGCGTTGAAGAGTCGTCTCGGGCTGGCTACACCTTC. Filled out from reference TRBV29-1 and TRBJ1-2, the complete variable domain reads SAVISQKPSRDICQRGTSLTIQCQVDSQVTMMFWYRQQPGQSLTLIATANQGSEATYESGFVIDKFPISRPNLTFSTLTVSNMSPEDSSIYLCSVEESSRAGYTFGSGTRLTVV.

The DNA for the CDR3 is TGCGCCAGCAGCCCGGGAGACCTCTACAATGAGCAGTTCTTC. Residues: CASSPGDLYNEQFF. This sequence joins TRBV4-1 and TRBJ2-1, with a weak D call TRBD2 (6 bases). V was cut by 4 bases and J by 3 bases, with 10 bases left in between. Germline-derived CDR1 and CDR2 are MGHRA and YSYEKL. The CDR3 contains 14 residues.

The J gene is TRBJ2-5, the V gene TRBV7-2; a weak D match, TRBD2 (6 bases). This CDR3 spans 14 amino acids. Germline V gene lookup returns CDR1 SGHTA and CDR2 FQGNSA. The V gene lost 5 bases and the J gene lost 5 bases, with 15 bases spanning the gap. CDR3 region: CASSPPPGRETQYF. CDR3 coding DNA: TGTGCCAGCAGCCCGCCCCCAGGGAGGGAGACCCAGTACTTC.

V and J are TRBV4-1 and TRBJ2-7; D is ambiguous. The germline V gene encodes CDR1 MGHRA and CDR2 YSYEKL. The CDR3 covers 15 residues. The germline V and J ends were trimmed by 3 bases and 5 bases, with 17 bases remaining between them. As DNA, the CDR3 is TGCGCCAGCAGCCATTTTGGACCTCGGGCTGACGAGCAGTACTTC. Translated: CASSHFGPRADEQYF.

This chain connects TRBV6-1 to TRBJ2-5; D call uncertain. Germline-derived CDR1 and CDR2 are MNHNS and SASEGT. The CDR3 contains 13 residues. The germline V and J ends were trimmed by 10 bases and 4 bases, with 16 bases remaining between them. CDR3 nucleotide sequence: TGTGCCACCAGATCAATAAATGCAGAGACCCAGTACTTC. Protein sequence: CATRSINAETQYF.

This clone was seen a handful of times. This sequence joins TRBV12-5 and TRBJ2-3; TRBD2 matches 8 bases. Unmatched junction bases numbered 6, after V lost 5 bases and J lost 5 bases. The length of the CDR3 is 14 residues. Germline V CDR1 and CDR2: LGHNT, FRNRAP. CDR3 sequence: CASGLGLGGDTQYF. In DNA, the CDR3 is TGTGCTAGTGGTCTGGGACTAGGAGGAGATACGCAGTATTTT.

There are a few counts of this clone. The chain carries TRBV30 and TRBJ1-5, with D perhaps matching TRBD1 (6 bases). The CDR3 length is 13 residues. Germline V lookup: CDR1 GTSNPN, CDR2 SVGIG (reference sequence). V was cut by 1 base and J by 7 bases, with 11 bases left in between. Here the CDR3 DNA reads TGTGCCTGGAGTGGGGGGGCCGGGCAGCCCCAGCATTTT. Its translation: CAWSGGAGQPQHF.

This chain uses TRBV5-8 with TRBJ2-7, with 8 positions matching TRBD1. Germline V gives CDR1 SGHTS, CDR2 YDEGEE. The CDR3 is 14 residues long. The V and J ends lost 4 bases and 3 bases, in that order; junction bases with no gene match: 6. The CDR3 protein is CASSHRTGNYEQYF. The CDR3 DNA reads as TGTGCCAGCAGCCACCGGACAGGGAACTACGAGCAGTACTTC. The entire variable domain, with the rest obtained from reference TRBV5-8 and TRBJ2-7, is as follows: EAGVTQSPTHLIKTRGQQATLRCSPISGHTSVYWYQQALGLGLQFLLWYDEGEERNRGNFPPRFSGRQFPNYSSELNVNALELEDSALYLCASSHRTGNYEQYFGPGTRLTVT.